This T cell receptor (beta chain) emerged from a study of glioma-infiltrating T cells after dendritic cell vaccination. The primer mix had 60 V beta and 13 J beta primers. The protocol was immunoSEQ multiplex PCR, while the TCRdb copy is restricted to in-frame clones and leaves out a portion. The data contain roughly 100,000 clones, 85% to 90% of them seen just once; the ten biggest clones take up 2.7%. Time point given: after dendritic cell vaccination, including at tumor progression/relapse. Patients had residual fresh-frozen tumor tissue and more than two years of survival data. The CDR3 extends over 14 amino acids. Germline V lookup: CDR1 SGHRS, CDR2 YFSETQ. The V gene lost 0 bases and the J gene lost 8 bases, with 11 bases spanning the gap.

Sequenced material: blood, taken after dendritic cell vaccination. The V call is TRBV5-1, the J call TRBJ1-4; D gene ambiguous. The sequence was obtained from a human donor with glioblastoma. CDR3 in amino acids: CASSLEEGREKLFF. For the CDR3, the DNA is TGCGCCAGCAGCTTGGAGGAGGGTCGGGAAAAACTGTTTTTT.